This T cell receptor (beta chain) was retrieved from a study of blood T cells in healthy people across ages. The germline V gene encodes CDR1 SGHVS and CDR2 FNYEAQ. The length of the CDR3 is 13 residues. This clonotype was found once. Next came a second PCR, run for about 6 to 12 cycles, which used a sample-barcoded 5' primer along with a J-beta primer mix. Unique molecular identifiers of 12 random nucleotides labeled each cDNA. TCRdb reprocessed the 5' RACE reads via MiXCR and lists one record per CDR3 protein. The sample shows some 700,000 distinct CDR3 sequences, approximately 43% of them seen only once. Whenever a sample was processed, at least 6 million PBMCs were isolated.

The genes are TRBV7-6 and TRBJ2-5; unclear D gene. The end of the DNA aligns better with TRBJ2-1, so the J call may be wrong. The TCR sequence derives from a woman aged 55-70 years in good health. Sequencing was carried out using blood. The CDR3 here is CASSLPGQETQFF. The DNA for the CDR3 is TGTGCCAGCAGCTTACCCGGCCAAGAGACCCAGTTCTTC.